This TCR beta chain was recorded in a study of T cell responses to AZD1222 COVID-19 vaccine. Across the study: Second-dose intervals near 4 or 12 weeks were combined. Whole-study findings and limits: Females made up more of the donors, who were largely white British, and clonal diversity may have come out too low. Once two AZD1222 doses were given, Spike-specific TCR breadth and depth went up.

The CDR3 has 15 residues. Germline-derived CDR1 and CDR2 are LGHDT and YNNKEL (reference sequence). Trimming left V 0 bases short and J 4 bases short, with 10 bases between. Libraries were prepared by immunoSEQ multiplex PCR; TCRdb keeps only in-frame clonotypes and omits some of them. The sample consists of around 63,000 clones, roughly 85% of them appearing once. On this clone itself: Its specificity is unknown.

Sample: peripheral blood, taken on day 0 of AZD1222 vaccination. The TCR originated in an adult in good health. This chain uses TRBV3-1 (or the pseudogene TRBV3-2) with TRBJ2-1; D is uncertain. Written as DNA, the CDR3 is TGTGCCAGCAGCCAAGATTTGAGAGGATACAATGAGCAGTTCTTC. Translation gives CASSQDLRGYNEQFF.